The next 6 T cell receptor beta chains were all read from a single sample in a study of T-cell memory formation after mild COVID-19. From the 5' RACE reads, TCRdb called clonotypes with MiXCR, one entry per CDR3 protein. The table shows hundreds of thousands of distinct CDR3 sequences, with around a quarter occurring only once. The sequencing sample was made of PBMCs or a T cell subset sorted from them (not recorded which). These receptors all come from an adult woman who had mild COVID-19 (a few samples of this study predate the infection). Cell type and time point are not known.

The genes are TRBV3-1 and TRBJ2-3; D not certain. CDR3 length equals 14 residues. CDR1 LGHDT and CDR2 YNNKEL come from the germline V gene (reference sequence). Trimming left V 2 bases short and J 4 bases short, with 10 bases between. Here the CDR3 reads CASSQSSGPDTQYF. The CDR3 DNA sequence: TGTGCCAGCAGCCAATCCTCGGGTCCAGATACGCAGTATTTT.

The chain's CDR3 is CASSDPGHYGYTF. DNA of the CDR3: TGTGCCAGCAGTGACCCGGGACATTACGGCTACACCTTC. V is TRBV6-1 and J is TRBJ1-2, with TRBD1 as a possible D gene (6 bases). This CDR3 has 13 residues. The V gene lost 3 bases and the J gene lost 8 bases, with 13 bases spanning the gap. Per the germline V gene, CDR1 is MNHNS and CDR2 is SASEGT.

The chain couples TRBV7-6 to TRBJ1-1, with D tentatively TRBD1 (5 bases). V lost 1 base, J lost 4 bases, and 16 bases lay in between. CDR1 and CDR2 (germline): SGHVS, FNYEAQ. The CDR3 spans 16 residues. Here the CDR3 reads CASSLVAGGWGTEAFF. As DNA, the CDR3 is TGTGCCAGCAGCTTAGTAGCCGGGGGATGGGGCACTGAAGCTTTCTTT.

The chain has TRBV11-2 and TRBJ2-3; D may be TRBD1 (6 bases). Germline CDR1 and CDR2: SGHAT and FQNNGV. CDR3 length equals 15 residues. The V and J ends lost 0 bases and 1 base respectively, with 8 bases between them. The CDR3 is CASSLEYRGTDTQYF. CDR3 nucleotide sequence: TGTGCCAGCAGCTTAGAGTACAGGGGCACAGATACGCAGTATTTT.

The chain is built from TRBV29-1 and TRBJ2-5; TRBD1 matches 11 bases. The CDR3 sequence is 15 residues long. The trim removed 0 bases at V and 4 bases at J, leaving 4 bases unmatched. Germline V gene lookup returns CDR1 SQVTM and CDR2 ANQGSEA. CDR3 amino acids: CSVEDLGQGGETQYF. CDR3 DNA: TGCAGCGTTGAAGATCTGGGACAGGGGGGAGAGACCCAGTACTTC.

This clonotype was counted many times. As DNA, the CDR3 is TGCAGCGGAACAGGGTACAGTTCCGGGGAGCTGTTTTTT. It yields the protein CSGTGYSSGELFF. This rearrangement joins TRBV29-1 to TRBJ2-2; perhaps TRBD1 as D (6 bases). The CDR3 runs 13 residues. Germline loops: CDR1 SQVTM, CDR2 ANQGSEA. V shed 7 bases and J shed 6 bases, with 15 bases lying between them.